What follows are 22 T cell receptor beta chains derived from one specimen sequenced in a study of shared clonotypes between healthy human individuals. The method was immunoSEQ multiplex PCR; TCRdb's version includes in-frame clones alone and lacks a portion of them. The sample has more than 2 million clones; about 95% are singletons. Naive CD8 populations comprised CD45RO-negative cells positively selected for CCR7, excluding terminally differentiated effector memory CD45RA+ cells. Specimen: naive CD8+ T cells sorted from blood. Source of these receptors: a man between 18 and 35 years old in good health.

This clone was recorded once. The chain uses TRBV27 and TRBJ2-3; D is possibly TRBD1 (6 bases). The V and J ends lost 5 bases and 2 bases respectively, with 14 bases between them. The CDR3 spans 15 residues. Germline CDR1 reads MNHEY; CDR2 reads SMNVEV (reference sequence). For the CDR3, the DNA is TGTGCCAGCAGTGAGGGGGTGGGTGACACAGATACGCAGTATTTT. It yields the protein CASSEGVGDTDTQYF.

The J gene is TRBJ2-7, the V gene TRBV19; a weak D match, TRBD2 (6 bases). The germline CDR1 and CDR2 sequences are LNHDA and SQIVND (reference sequence). CDR3 length equals 14 residues. V was shortened by 3 bases and J by 6 bases, with 15 bases between the two germline ends. CDR3 bases: TGTGCCAGTAGTATGCAGCTAGCGAGCTCCGAGCAGTACTTC. It codes for CASSMQLASSEQYF.

This clone was counted a single time. The chain couples TRBV27 to TRBJ1-2; possible D gene TRBD1, 5 bases. This CDR3 has 13 amino acids. V was pared by 3 bases and J by 8 bases, with 13 bases between. The germline V gene encodes CDR1 MNHEY and CDR2 SMNVEV (reference sequence). CDR3 sequence: CASSFERDGGYTF. The CDR3 DNA follows: TGTGCCAGCAGTTTCGAGCGGGACGGCGGCTACACCTTC.

A remark on this clone: The sample contains more than one DNA sequence encoding this CDR3. V usage is TRBV7-9 and J usage is TRBJ2-7, with D perhaps assigned TRBD1 or TRBD2 (5 bases each). V lost 3 bases and J lost 2, with 11 bases in between. CDR3 size: 14 residues. Per germline, CDR1 SEHNR and CDR2 FQNEAQ (reference sequence). The chain's CDR3 is CASSLGTETYEQYF. For the CDR3, the DNA is TGTGCCAGCAGCTTGGGGACGGAGACCTACGAGCAGTACTTC.

In this sample, this clone turned up once. The V and J genes are TRBV9 and TRBJ1-1; D uncertain. This CDR3 has 15 amino acids. V was trimmed by 3 bases and J by 0 bases, leaving 12 bases between them. The germline CDR1 and CDR2 sequences are SGDLS and YYNGEE. The CDR3 bases are TGTGCCAGCAGCGAACACAAAAAGATGAACACTGAAGCTTTCTTT. This sequence encodes CASSEHKKMNTEAFF.

The chain carries TRBV2 and TRBJ2-1, with a weak D call TRBD1 (5 bases). The CDR3 loop spans 14 amino acids. CDR1 SNHLY and CDR2 FYNNEI come from the germline V gene. Trimming removed 2 bases from V and 5 bases from J, with 10 bases in between. The CDR3, as DNA: TGTGCCAGCAGTGAAAACTGGGGCGACAATGAGCAGTTCTTC. Amino acids: CASSENWGDNEQFF.

For this clone: The same CDR3 can be traced to other DNA sequences in this sample. This chain links TRBV7-9 with TRBJ2-7; TRBD1 aligns across 7 bases. Unmatched junction bases numbered 5, after V lost 6 bases and J lost 0 bases. Germline CDR1 is SEHNR and CDR2 is FQNEAQ (reference sequence). There are 14 residues in the CDR3. The CDR3 nucleotides read TGTGCCAGCAGTCACCGGGACAGCTCCTACGAGCAGTACTTC. It is translated as CASSHRDSSYEQYF.

The chain combines TRBV4-3 with TRBJ2-3; 14 bases match TRBD2. J gave up 6 bases and V 4 bases, and 12 bases lay outside the gene matches. Germline V CDR1 and CDR2: LGHNA, YSLEER. The CDR3 contains 18 residues. This CDR3 reads CASSRLAGGLVSEDTQYF. In nucleotides, the CDR3 is TGCGCCAGCAGCCGACTAGCGGGAGGGCTAGTCTCCGAGGATACGCAGTATTTT.

For the CDR3, the DNA is TGTGCCAGCAGCCGTCACGGGACAGGGAATCAGCCCCAGCATTTT. Encoded protein: CASSRHGTGNQPQHF. The rearrangement joins TRBV27 to TRBJ1-5; 9 nucleotides agree with TRBD1. CDR1 and CDR2 (germline): MNHEY, SMNVEV (reference sequence). The V segment lost 6 bases and the J segment 4 bases; nucleotides outside the gene matches: 7. CDR3 length equals 15 residues.

J is TRBJ2-3 and V is TRBV9; 12 bases map to TRBD2. After removal of 2 bases from V and 0 bases from J, the junction contained 7 bases not matched to a gene. Looked up from germline, CDR1 is SGDLS and CDR2 is YYNGEE. This CDR3 is built from 18 residues. The CDR3 protein is CASSVTSGGLRSTDTQYF. Written as DNA, the CDR3 is TGTGCCAGCAGCGTGACTAGCGGGGGCCTACGAAGCACAGATACGCAGTATTTT. Full variable domain (rest looked up from reference TRBV9 and TRBJ2-3): DSGVTQTPKHLITATGQRVTLRCSPRSGDLSVYWYQQSLDQGLQFLIQYYNGEERAKGNILERFSAQQFPDLHSELNLSSLELGDSALYFCASSVTSGGLRSTDTQYFGPGTRLTVL.

The rearrangement links TRBV7-9 to TRBJ2-6, with D possibly being TRBD1 (5 bases). There are 17 residues in the CDR3. Trimming stripped 1 base from V and 3 bases from J, with 13 bases between. CDR1 is SEHNR and CDR2 is FQNEAQ in the germline V gene (reference sequence). The CDR3 region is CASSLGPGMSGANVLTF. DNA for the CDR3: TGTGCCAGCAGCTTAGGACCAGGGATGAGTGGGGCCAACGTCCTGACTTTC.

This chain uses TRBV5-1 with TRBJ1-6; 7 bases agree with TRBD1. CDR1 is SGHRS, CDR2 YFSETQ, per germline. Trimming at V came to 4 bases and at J to 6 bases, leaving 13 bases not matched to a gene. The CDR3 has 17 amino acids. CDR3 DNA sequence: TGCGCCAGCAGCCACGGTATACAGGAGGGGGCTAATTCACCCCTCCACTTT. Encoded protein: CASSHGIQEGANSPLHF.

The rearrangement uses TRBV27 and TRBJ2-3; the D gene is possibly TRBD2 (5 bases). Germline V gene data show CDR1 as MNHEY and CDR2 as SMNVEV (reference sequence). The CDR3 consists of 13 residues. V was trimmed by 0 bases and J by 5 bases, leaving 6 bases between them. This CDR3 reads CASSLSREDTQYF. The CDR3 DNA sequence: TGTGCCAGCAGTTTATCGAGGGAAGATACGCAGTATTTT.

The gene calls are TRBV9 and TRBJ1-1; the D is unclear. Trimming removed 4 bases from V and 1 base from J, with 11 bases in between. Per germline, CDR1 SGDLS and CDR2 YYNGEE. The CDR3 loop spans 14 amino acids. The CDR3 sequence: CASSSVIGNTEAFF. The CDR3 DNA reads TGTGCCAGCAGCTCCGTTATAGGGAACACTGAAGCTTTCTTT. The whole variable domain, filled in from reference TRBV9 and TRBJ1-1, reads DSGVTQTPKHLITATGQRVTLRCSPRSGDLSVYWYQQSLDQGLQFLIQYYNGEERAKGNILERFSAQQFPDLHSELNLSSLELGDSALYFCASSSVIGNTEAFFGQGTRLTVV.

Of note for this clone: Other nucleotide sequences in the sample specify the same CDR3. J is TRBJ2-3 and V is TRBV6-5; D call uncertain. Germline assignment: CDR1 MNHEY and CDR2 SVGAGI. The CDR3 covers 14 residues. Trimming left V 0 bases short and J 4 bases short, with 8 bases between. The CDR3 loop reads CASSYSPEADTQYF. The CDR3 DNA reads as TGTGCCAGCAGTTACTCGCCAGAGGCAGATACGCAGTATTTT.

The CDR3 here is CASSEFSNTYEQYF. The CDR3 DNA reads TGTGCCAGCAGTGAATTTAGCAACACCTACGAGCAGTACTTC. The chain joins TRBV6-1 to TRBJ2-7; D is uncertain. CDR1 is MNHNS, CDR2 SASEGT, per germline. The CDR3 is 14 amino acids. The V gene lost 2 bases and the J gene lost 2 bases, with 10 bases spanning the gap.

This clone has a single count. This chain uses TRBV13 with TRBJ2-7, with D possibly called TRBD1 or TRBD2 (5 bases each). The CDR3 is 14 amino acids. Trimming took off 5 bases at V and 0 bases at J, with 11 bases between the two ends. Germline V CDR1 and CDR2: PRHDT, FYEKMQ (reference sequence). CDR3 nucleotide sequence: TGTGCCAGCAGCAATTGGGGGAGCTCCTACGAGCAGTACTTC. Translated: CASSNWGSSYEQYF.

The gene calls are TRBV11-2 and TRBJ2-7, with TRBD1 as a possible D gene (6 bases). V was trimmed by 8 bases and J by 2 bases, leaving 22 bases between them. The CDR3 extends over 16 amino acids. The V gene's germline CDR1 is SGHAT and CDR2 FQNNGV. CDR3 residues: CASSPSRSHRAYEQYF. For the CDR3, the DNA is TGTGCCAGCTCCCCCAGTCGATCTCACAGGGCCTACGAGCAGTACTTC.

V is TRBV7-6 and J is TRBJ1-2; 9 bases fit TRBD1. V trimming: 5 bases; J trimming: 2 bases; junction bases outside the gene matches: 6. Per germline, CDR1 SGHVS and CDR2 FNYEAQ. There are 15 residues in the CDR3. CDR3 nucleotide sequence: TGTGCCAGCAGCGAGGGACAGGGAGGGAACTATGGCTACACCTTC. Protein product: CASSEGQGGNYGYTF.

The chain couples TRBV4-1 to TRBJ2-7; maybe TRBD2 (6 bases). The V gene's germline CDR1 is MGHRA and CDR2 YSYEKL. The CDR3 runs to 15 residues. V was clipped by 4 bases and J by 2 bases, with 15 bases between them. This CDR3 reads CASSPRRGTPYEQYF. In DNA form, the CDR3 reads TGCGCCAGCAGCCCCCGACGGGGGACCCCCTACGAGCAGTACTTC.

This chain joins TRBV27 and TRBJ2-2; TRBD2 matches 12 bases. The CDR3 spans 19 residues. Germline CDR1 MNHEY, CDR2 SMNVEV (reference sequence). Trimming at V came to 1 base and at J to 1 base, leaving 7 bases not matched to a gene. CDR3 in DNA: TGTGCCAGCAGTTTATTACTAGCGGGAGGCCTCTGGAACACCGGGGAGCTGTTTTTT. It translates to CASSLLLAGGLWNTGELFF.

The rearrangement joins TRBV5-1 to TRBJ1-2; D not resolved. There are 14 residues in the CDR3. Germline V gene sequence: CDR1 SGHRS, CDR2 YFSETQ. Trimming shortened V by 4 bases and J by 5 bases, and 15 bases separated the two germline ends. CDR3 region: CASSPNGPLYGYTF. In DNA, the CDR3 is TGCGCCAGCAGCCCGAACGGACCCCTATATGGCTACACCTTC.